The rows below give T cell receptor beta chains drawn from one sample of a study of response to subunit inactivated influenza vaccine. TCRdb re-derived calls from the RT-PCR reads in MiXCR, one entry per CDR3 protein. The table has 300,000 to 350,000 distinct CDR3 sequences, 21% seen once. This sample comprised PBMCs from blood, obtained less than 22 months after vaccination. The receptors come from a man aged 50-75 years who received an inactivated influenza vaccine. Each CDR3 is given with its conserved first and last residue. Clone size is stated in some rows and not others, as once, few, many or a class when expanded.

length	size	J	V	CDR3
14	few	TRBJ1-1	TRBV3-1	CASSPDLGGTEAFF
14	NA	TRBJ1-5	TRBV4-3	CASSPSSGNQPQHF
12	few	TRBJ1-1	TRBV20-1	CSAPLLPGIAFF
17	NA	TRBJ1-2	TRBV19	CASSILLPETGYHGYTF
15	NA	TRBJ1-5	TRBV28	CATSGSSLGVQPQHF
17	few	TRBJ2-3	TRBV9	CASSVVPSGGVSDTQYF
15	NA	TRBJ2-3	TRBV7-6	CASSLGPGSTDTQYF
15	NA	TRBJ1-5	TRBV12-3/TRBV12-4	CASSLMDTINQPQHF
15	few	TRBJ1-5	TRBV20-1	CSADPRAVGNQPQHF
15	NA	TRBJ2-1	TRBV5-1	CASSLSSAVLNEQFF
17	few	TRBJ2-1	TRBV4-3	CASSQGTSGNPYNEQFF
15	many	TRBJ1-6	TRBV5-1	CASSSQGARNSPLHF
12	few	TRBJ1-3	TRBV29-1	CSAAEGGNTIYF
13	few	TRBJ2-1	TRBV5-6	CASSLAGSDEQFF
16	few	TRBJ2-5	TRBV4-3	CASSPAGTRIGETQYF
13	few	TRBJ1-1	TRBV20-1	CSAQPRGRAEAFF
19	NA	TRBJ2-1	TRBV6-5	CASSYSRTSGRAFYNEQFF
14	NA	TRBJ2-1	TRBV11-3	CASSLGQGNNEQFF
16	NA	TRBJ2-3	TRBV12-3/TRBV12-4	CASTSGDRGATDTQYF
14	NA	TRBJ2-7	TRBV7-2	CASSTSGVSYEQYF
12	NA	TRBJ1-1	TRBV12-3/TRBV12-4	CASSWTGLSAFF
10	NA	TRBJ1-2	TRBV6-1	CASSGQPYTF
14	NA	TRBJ2-5	TRBV7-2	CASSFPGAQETQYF
15	NA	TRBJ2-2	TRBV3-1	CASSQPGLGTGELFF
13	few	TRBJ2-7	TRBV20-1	CSARRGGLYEQYF
12	NA	TRBJ1-1	TRBV20-1	CSALGVNTEAFF
15	few	TRBJ2-1	TRBV11-2	CASSLHGTEQYGQFF
16	NA	TRBJ2-1	TRBV5-1	CASSGRSGATYNEQFF
13	few	TRBJ2-5	TRBV3-1	CASSPTERDTQYF
15	NA	TRBJ2-7	TRBV10-3	CAISDSRQGAYEQYF
15	few	TRBJ2-3	TRBV11-2	CASSLQGQGTDTQYF
14	NA	TRBJ1-4	TRBV5-1	CASSLDQINEKLFF
16	NA	TRBJ1-2	TRBV4-3	CASSPGQGLDGYGYTF
14	NA	TRBJ2-7	TRBV28	CASKSTGVVNEQYF
15	few	TRBJ2-5	TRBV6-2/TRBV6-3	CASSYDRARGETQYF
13	few	TRBJ1-5	TRBV7-2	CASSPTFLKPQHF
15	few	TRBJ2-3	TRBV28	CASSSGTASTDTQYF
17	NA	TRBJ2-2	TRBV20-1	CSARGPLGLAGPGELFF
15	NA	TRBJ1-1	TRBV7-2	CASSKAPRGATEAFF
17	few	TRBJ2-1	TRBV20-1	CSARDRDGTRSYNEQFF
16	many	TRBJ1-2	TRBV18	CASSPTGPQTNYGYTF
12	NA	TRBJ2-7	TRBV2	CASSSSVYEQYF
12	few	TRBJ1-2	TRBV29-1	CSGHQFGYGYTF
12	NA	TRBJ1-2	TRBV11-2	CASSSDSMGYTF
13	many	TRBJ1-3	TRBV29-1	CSVSNRGVNTIYF
16	NA	TRBJ2-5	TRBV7-8	CASSLEAGVVQETQYF
16	many	TRBJ1-5	TRBV12-3/TRBV12-4	CASSPQPGEGNQPQHF
14	few	TRBJ1-2	TRBV6-5	CASSYETGSSGYTF
15	NA	TRBJ2-1	TRBV12-3/TRBV12-4	CASSLGYGSYNEQFF
15	NA	TRBJ1-1	TRBV11-3	CASSLGGGATTEAFF
16	few	TRBJ1-6	TRBV30	CAWSAPGRLSSSPLHF
16	few	TRBJ1-1	TRBV4-3	CASSQYVSQGGTEAFF
15	few	TRBJ2-3	TRBV7-3	CASSLKGTSPDTQYF
14	NA	TRBJ1-4	TRBV7-2	CASKKGRTDEKLFF